These 22 T cell receptor beta chains came from one sample sequenced in a study of regulatory T cells in long-lasting Graves disease. Time point denoted: newly diagnosed GD, antithyroid drugs for less than 3 months. PBMCs were the source of the RNA used for TCR sequencing. Construction of TCR beta libraries relied on iRepertoire HTBI primers and on Arm-PCR targeting CDR3 regions. TCRdb re-analysed the multiplex PCR reads in MiXCR, keeping a single row per CDR3 protein. Of roughly 410,000 distinct CDR3 sequences in the sample, approximately 16% are singletons; the top ten hold roughly 8%. These data are also associated with another study on T cells in Graves' hyperthyroidism and ophthalmopathy.

Sequencing used peripheral blood mononuclear cells (PBMCs), obtained at new diagnosis, from a patient treated with antithyroid drugs. The receptors were gathered from a woman aged 40 to 50 with Graves disease.

The table lists this clonotype with many counts. The CDR3 loop reads CASARSSLGETQFF. CDR3 bases: TGTGCCAGCGCCCGGTCGTCCTTAGGGGAGACGCAGTTCTTC. The V gene is TRBV6-2 or TRBV6-3, the J gene TRBJ2-1; D may correspond to TRBD1 or TRBD2 (5 bases each). From germline, CDR1 is MNHEY and CDR2 SVGEGT. V gave up 8 bases and J gave up 12 bases, with 23 bases separating them. The CDR3 runs 14 residues.

Details on this clonotype: At one boundary the junction diverges from the germline segment, which might be a read error. CDR3 DNA sequence: TGTACCAGCAGACTGGGACTAGCGGGAGTGGGCGAGCAGTACTTC. Translated: CTSRLGLAGVGEQYF. This chain links TRBV5-4 with TRBJ2-7, with 14 nucleotides matching TRBD2. The germline gives CDR1 SGHNT, CDR2 YYREEE (reference sequence). The CDR3 loop spans 15 amino acids.

J is TRBJ1-4 and V is TRBV20-1, with D perhaps TRBD1 (6 bases). V was trimmed by 4 bases and J by 7 bases, leaving 16 bases between them. The CDR3 runs to 14 residues. CDR1 and CDR2 from the germline V gene are DFQATT and SNEGSKA (reference sequence). The CDR3 sequence: CSATRGGQSEKLFF. The CDR3 nucleotides are TGCAGTGCTACCCGCGGGGGGCAAAGTGAAAAACTGTTTTTT.

This clonotype has ten or more counts. The chain is built from TRBV19 and TRBJ1-1, with no clear D. Trimming cost V 8 bases and J 2 bases, with 6 bases left between them. The germline V gene encodes CDR1 LNHDA and CDR2 SQIVND (reference sequence). The CDR3 extends over 11 amino acids. The DNA of the CDR3 is TGTGCCAGTCGGAGTAACACTGAAGCTTTCTTT. It encodes CASRSNTEAFF.

In this sample, this clonotype turned up a few times. The genes are TRBV18 and TRBJ1-1; TRBD1 aligns across 8 bases. The CDR3 sequence is 17 residues long. V shed 3 bases and J 0 bases; nucleotides not matched to a gene: 9. CDR1 KGHSH and CDR2 LQKENI come from the germline V gene. The CDR3 DNA reads TGTGCCAGCTCACCGGCTGGGACAGGTATATTGAACACTGAAGCTTTCTTT. Translated, it gives CASSPAGTGILNTEAFF.

This clonotype was recorded at least ten times. This chain uses TRBV3-1 with TRBJ2-7; the D is unclear. The CDR3 sequence is 12 residues long. Trimming removed 5 bases from V and 5 bases from J, with 10 bases in between. Germline-derived CDR1 and CDR2 are LGHDT and YNNKEL (reference sequence). In nucleotides, the CDR3 is TGTGCCAGCAGCGGCAGGATCAACGAGCAGTACTTC. Translating it yields CASSGRINEQYF.

This clonotype was seen at least ten times. This chain uses TRBV11-3 with TRBJ1-5; no clear D. Germline CDR1 reads SGHNT; CDR2 reads YENEEA. Deletions cut 0 bases from V and 7 bases from J, with 13 bases between. The CDR3 is 15 residues long. Here the CDR3 reads CASSLEGGAGQPQHF. CDR3 DNA sequence: TGTGCCAGCAGCTTAGAAGGCGGCGCCGGGCAGCCCCAGCATTTT.

This clonotype was counted at least ten times. J is TRBJ2-7 and V is TRBV6-9; D gene ambiguous. V lost 2 bases to trimming and J lost 0 bases, with 14 bases between them. This CDR3 region has 16 residues. The germline gives CDR1 MNHGY, CDR2 SVAAGI. CDR3 in amino acids: CASSYDGPESSYEQYF. The CDR3 DNA reads TGTGCCAGCAGTTATGATGGGCCCGAAAGCTCCTACGAGCAGTACTTC.

This clonotype was counted only a few times. The gene calls are TRBV3-1 and TRBJ2-1, with 14 bases aligning to TRBD2. The CDR3 runs 14 residues. Trimming at V came to 3 bases and at J to 9 bases, leaving 1 base not matched to a gene. Germline lookup yields CDR1 LGHDT and CDR2 YNNKEL (reference sequence). CDR3 DNA sequence: TGTGCCAGCAGCCATGGACTAGCGGGAGGTGAGCAGTTCTTC. Protein product: CASSHGLAGGEQFF.

Turning to this clonotype: The missing conserved phenylalanine or tryptophan at the end of this CDR3 makes a read error likely. This chain joins TRBV7-2 and TRBJ2-1, with 11 bases matching TRBD2. Germline V lookup: CDR1 SGHTA, CDR2 FQGNSA. This CDR3 spans 19 amino acids. J was trimmed by 4 bases and V by 1 base; bases with no gene match: 12. DNA of the CDR3: TGTGCCAGCAGCTTAGGCCTCCAGCGTAGCGGGGGGGGTTACAATGAGCAGTTCTCC. Translation gives CASSLGLQRSGGGYNEQFS.

At least ten counts were recorded for this clonotype. An end of the junction differs from the germline gene, which may be a read error. The rearrangement links TRBV5-1 to TRBJ1-2; D might be TRBD1 (6 bases). Germline V CDR1 and CDR2: SGHRS, YFSETQ. The CDR3 is 14 amino acids. CDR3 sequence: CASSPGQTNYGYTF. In nucleotides, the CDR3 is TGTGCCAGCTCCCCCGGACAGACTAACTATGGCTACACCTTC.

Concerning this clonotype: A far larger clone is off by one base, so a read error is likely. The rearrangement joins TRBV12-3 or TRBV12-4 to TRBJ2-1; D might be TRBD1 (6 bases). The DNA end is more similar to TRBJ2-5, so the J call may be wrong. CDR3 length: 12 residues. The CDR3 bases are TGTGCCAGCAGTTTGACAGGAGGGACCCAGTACTTC. Encoded protein: CASSLTGGTQYF.

V and J are TRBV3-1 and TRBJ2-6; 16 positions agree with TRBD2. Germline CDR1 and CDR2: LGHDT and YNNKEL (reference sequence). V lost 6 bases to trimming and J lost 0 bases; unmatched junction nucleotides: 14. The length of the CDR3 is 22 residues. This CDR3 is CASSPIPGLAGGPYSGANVLTF. CDR3 coding DNA: TGTGCCAGCAGTCCTATCCCGGGACTAGCGGGAGGGCCATACTCTGGGGCCAACGTCCTGACTTTC. Based on the CDR3 plus reference TRBV3-1 and TRBJ2-6, the full variable domain is DTAVSQTPKYLVTQMGNDKSIKCEQNLGHDTMYWYKQDSKKFLKIMFSYNNKELIINETVPNRFSPKSPDKAHLNLHINSLELGDSAVYFCASSPIPGLAGGPYSGANVLTFGAGSRLTVL.

This clonotype was counted many times. This chain links TRBV2 with TRBJ1-1; TRBD1 might be the D (5 bases). Germline V gene data show CDR1 as SNHLY and CDR2 as FYNNEI. This CDR3 comprises 13 residues. V dropped 4 bases and J dropped 3 bases, with 9 bases sitting between them. The CDR3 loop reads CASSVKGYTEAFF. The CDR3, as DNA: TGTGCCAGCAGTGTAAAGGGGTACACTGAAGCTTTCTTT.

This clonotype was counted many times. The J gene is TRBJ2-7, the V gene TRBV28; tentative D call: TRBD2 (6 bases). CDR1 MDHEN and CDR2 SYDVKM come from the germline V gene. This CDR3 has 17 residues. V was shortened by 6 bases and J by 3 bases, with 24 bases between the two germline ends. The CDR3 protein is CASSPGTPDGNLYEQYF. CDR3 DNA: TGTGCCAGCAGCCCCGGGACTCCAGACGGCAACCTCTACGAGCAGTACTTC. Full variable domain (rest looked up from reference TRBV28 and TRBJ2-7): DVKVTQSSRYLVKRTGEKVFLECVQDMDHENMFWYRQDPGLGLRLIYFSYDVKMKEKGDIPEGYSVSREKKERFSLILESASTNQTSMYLCASSPGTPDGNLYEQYFGPGTRLTVT.

This clonotype was detected only a few times. The rearrangement uses TRBV20-1 and TRBJ2-7, with TRBD2 matching 10 bases. The J segment lost 4 bases and the V segment lost 3 bases, leaving 6 bases of the junction unmatched. This CDR3 is 14 amino acids long. Germline V CDR1 and CDR2: DFQATT, SNEGSKA (reference sequence). The CDR3 loop is CSASRLAGAYEQYF. The CDR3 nucleotides read TGCAGTGCTAGTAGGCTAGCGGGAGCGTACGAGCAGTACTTC.

In this sample, this clonotype turned up a few times. One end of the junction fails to match germline, which may point to a read error. The chain carries TRBV20-1 and TRBJ2-1, with 16 positions matching TRBD2. Germline V gene lookup returns CDR1 DFQATT and CDR2 SNEGSKA (reference sequence). The length of the CDR3 is 20 residues. The CDR3 bases are TGCAGTGCTAGAAAGGGACTAGCGGGAGGGCCTTTGAGCTCCTACAATGGGCAGTTCTTC. It codes for CSARKGLAGGPLSSYNGQFF.

This rearrangement joins TRBV14 to TRBJ1-3; D is unresolved. The CDR3 is 15 amino acids. The V end lost 0 bases, the J end lost 0 bases, and 6 bases lay between the germline ends. In germline, CDR1 is SGHDN, CDR2 FVKESK. The CDR3 DNA reads as TGTGCCAGCAGCCAAGACCGGAGCTCTGGAAACACCATATATTTT. It specifies CASSQDRSSGNTIYF.

As regards this clonotype: This may arise from a read error, as a much more abundant clone is one base away. The V gene is TRBV24-1, the J gene TRBJ2-1; 7 bases are a match to TRBD2. The DNA end is more similar to TRBJ2-5, so the J call may be wrong. Germline V gene sequence: CDR1 KGHDR, CDR2 SFDVKD. CDR3 length: 15 amino acids. The DNA for the CDR3 is TGTGCCGCCAGTGATCCTCGGGGGGAACCAGAGACCCAGTACTTC. As protein: CAASDPRGEPETQYF.

Many counts were recorded for this clonotype. V is TRBV11-2 and J is TRBJ2-1; D unclear. The CDR3 spans 16 residues. V dropped 2 bases and J dropped 6 bases, with 17 bases sitting between them. Germline V gene data show CDR1 as SGHAT and CDR2 as FQNNGV. The CDR3 here is CASSLIQGRGVNEQFF. As DNA, the CDR3 is TGTGCCAGCAGCTTAATTCAAGGTCGTGGGGTCAATGAGCAGTTCTTC.

This chain connects TRBV11-2 to TRBJ1-4; no clear D. This CDR3 region has 16 residues. Germline CDR1 is SGHAT and CDR2 is FQNNGV. Trimming stripped 7 bases from V and 5 bases from J, with 20 bases between. The DNA for the CDR3 is TGTGCCAGCACTACGTGGGGAAGCGGCGAGAATGAAAAACTGTTTTTT. Residues: CASTTWGSGENEKLFF. The whole variable domain, remainder taken from reference TRBV11-2 and TRBJ1-4, is EAGVAQSPRYKIIEKRQSVAFWCNPISGHATLYWYQQILGQGPKLLIQFQNNGVVDDSQLPKDRFSAERLKGVDSTLKIQPAKLEDSAVYLCASTTWGSGENEKLFFGSGTQLSVL.

In this sample, this clonotype turned up a few times. J is TRBJ2-2 and V is TRBV4-2, with 11 bases fitting TRBD1. There are 15 residues in the CDR3. CDR1 is LGHNA, CDR2 YNFKEQ, per germline. With 3 bases clipped from V and 4 bases from J, the junction kept 1 base outside the gene matches. The CDR3 bases are TGTGCCAGCAGCCAGGGGACAGGGGGCACCGGGGAGCTGTTTTTT. Its translation is CASSQGTGGTGELFF.